This is a list of T cell receptor beta chains from one sample in a study of T cells in Graves' hyperthyroidism and ophthalmopathy. TCRdb used MiXCR to reprocess the multiplex PCR reads, holding one entry per CDR3 protein. Seen here are around 500,000 distinct CDR3 sequences, about 16% observed once, and the top ten hold approximately 30%. The material sequenced was blood. The source is a woman in her thirties with Graves' ophthalmopathy. CDR3s include the opening cysteine and the closing phenylalanine or tryptophan. D genes are given only for firm matches. Clone sizes are given selectively: once, few, many, or a class where the clone is expanded.

CDR3nt: TGCAGTGCTCGAGGGATAGCTCGGGTGATGGAGCAGTACTTC
CDR3aa: CSARGIARVMEQYF
j_gene: TRBJ2-7
abundance: many
v_gene: TRBV20-1
d_gene: -

CDR3nt: TGTGCCAGCAGCTTCCCCAAGTGGAGGATGGATGAAAAACTGTTTTTT
CDR3aa: CASSFPKWRMDEKLFF
j_gene: TRBJ1-4
abundance: few
v_gene: TRBV7-9
d_gene: -

CDR3nt: TGTGCCAGCAGTTTCACTGGGGCCAACGTCCTGACTTTC
CDR3aa: CASSFTGANVLTF
j_gene: TRBJ2-6
abundance: many
v_gene: TRBV27
d_gene: -

CDR3nt: TGTGCCAGCAGCCCGGTCGGTACCTGGAACATTCAGTACTTC
CDR3aa: CASSPVGTWNIQYF
j_gene: TRBJ2-4
abundance: many
v_gene: TRBV3-1
d_gene: -

CDR3nt: TGTGCCAGCAGCTTGGTCGGGAACACTGAAGTTTTCTTT
CDR3aa: CASSLVGNTEVFF
j_gene: TRBJ1-1
abundance: -
v_gene: TRBV7-3
d_gene: -

CDR3nt: TGTGCCAGCAGCCGACTAGGAACCGACACTGAAGCTTTCTTT
CDR3aa: CASSRLGTDTEAFF
j_gene: TRBJ1-1
abundance: -
v_gene: TRBV7-3
d_gene: -

CDR3nt: TGTGCCAGCAGCTTAGAGGGGGGATACTATGGCTACACCTTC
CDR3aa: CASSLEGGYYGYTF
j_gene: TRBJ1-2
abundance: -
v_gene: TRBV7-3
d_gene: -

CDR3nt: TGTGCCAGCAGCTTAGAGGGGACCAAAAACACCATATATTTT
CDR3aa: CASSLEGTKNTIYF
j_gene: TRBJ1-3
abundance: -
v_gene: TRBV7-9
d_gene: -

CDR3nt: TGTGCCAGCAGCCGGACAGAGGGAGAGACCCAGTACTTC
CDR3aa: CASSRTEGETQYF
j_gene: TRBJ2-5
abundance: few
v_gene: TRBV7-3
d_gene: -

CDR3nt: TGTGCCAGCAGCTTACGGGAGAAAGGTGAAAAACTGTTTTTT
CDR3aa: CASSLREKGEKLFF
j_gene: TRBJ1-4
abundance: few
v_gene: TRBV25-1
d_gene: -

CDR3nt: TGTGCCAGCGAACAGGCTTCCGAGCAGTACTTC
CDR3aa: CASEQASEQYF
j_gene: TRBJ2-7
abundance: -
v_gene: TRBV28
d_gene: -

CDR3nt: -
CDR3aa: CASSLVGREYEQYFGPGTEAFF
j_gene: TRBJ1-1
abundance: few
v_gene: TRBV5-1
d_gene: -

CDR3nt: TGTGCCAGCGGGGGGGGGGGAGAAAACCAAGAGACCCAGTACTTC
CDR3aa: CASGGGGENQETQYF
j_gene: TRBJ2-5
abundance: -
v_gene: TRBV5-6
d_gene: TRBD2

CDR3nt: TGTGCCAGCAGCTTGGATATTCGGGCCGAAAAACTGTTTTTT
CDR3aa: CASSLDIRAEKLFF
j_gene: TRBJ1-4
abundance: few
v_gene: TRBV5-6
d_gene: -

CDR3nt: TGTGCCAGCAGCCAATTAATGGGCGAGCAGTACTTC
CDR3aa: CASSQLMGEQYF
j_gene: TRBJ2-7
abundance: many
v_gene: TRBV14
d_gene: -

CDR3nt: TGCAGTGCTCCCATACCCCGGGATCTGAACACTGAAGCTTTCTTT
CDR3aa: CSAPIPRDLNTEAFF
j_gene: TRBJ1-1
abundance: many
v_gene: TRBV20-1
d_gene: -

CDR3nt: TGTGCCAGCAGCCTAACCTACACCTACGAGCAGTACTTC
CDR3aa: CASSLTYTYEQYF
j_gene: TRBJ2-7
abundance: many
v_gene: TRBV11-1
d_gene: -

CDR3nt: TGTGCCAGCAGCCAAGCAGGGGAGCAGTACTTC
CDR3aa: CASSQAGEQYF
j_gene: TRBJ2-7
abundance: many
v_gene: TRBV3-1
d_gene: -

CDR3nt: TGTGCCAGCAGCTTATGGGGACAGGGGGCCGCCGGGGAGCTGTTTTTT
CDR3aa: CASSLWGQGAAGELFF
j_gene: TRBJ2-2
abundance: few
v_gene: TRBV11-3
d_gene: TRBD1

CDR3nt: TGTGCCAGCAGTCGGCTCGGGACTAGGAGTAGCGCGGGCATTCAGTACTTC
CDR3aa: CASSRLGTRSSAGIQYF
j_gene: TRBJ2-4
abundance: many
v_gene: TRBV6-1
d_gene: TRBD2

CDR3nt: TGCGCCAGCAGCTTTGTGGACCCACGGGACAGGGGGAGGAACACTGAAGCTTTCTTT
CDR3aa: CASSFVDPRDRGRNTEAFF
j_gene: TRBJ1-1
abundance: many
v_gene: TRBV5-1
d_gene: TRBD1

CDR3nt: TGCAGCGTTGAAATACCACCAGATACGCAGTATTTT
CDR3aa: CSVEIPPDTQYF
j_gene: TRBJ2-3
abundance: many
v_gene: TRBV29-1
d_gene: -

CDR3nt: TGTGCCAGCTCGCCCTTCGGACAGGTATACAATGAGCAGTTCTTC
CDR3aa: CASSPFGQVYNEQFF
j_gene: TRBJ2-1
abundance: many
v_gene: TRBV6-2/TRBV6-3
d_gene: TRBD1

CDR3nt: TGCAGTGCTAGACAGATGAACACTGAAGCTTTCTTT
CDR3aa: CSARQMNTEAFF
j_gene: TRBJ1-1
abundance: many
v_gene: TRBV20-1
d_gene: -

CDR3nt: TGCAGTGCTAGGGCCCGGGGAGATACGCAGTATTTT
CDR3aa: CSARARGDTQYF
j_gene: TRBJ2-3
abundance: -
v_gene: TRBV20-1
d_gene: -

CDR3nt: TGTGCCAGCAGCAACATACCAGGGCCGACCGGGGAGCTGTTTTTT
CDR3aa: CASSNIPGPTGELFF
j_gene: TRBJ2-2
abundance: -
v_gene: TRBV5-1
d_gene: -

CDR3nt: TGTGCCAGCAGCTCCGGGACAGGGAGGAGTTACGGGGAGCTGTTTTTT
CDR3aa: CASSSGTGRSYGELFF
j_gene: TRBJ2-2
abundance: -
v_gene: TRBV5-4
d_gene: TRBD1

CDR3nt: TGCAGTGCTAGAGATGGTACTAGCGGCCAAGAGACCCAGTACTTC
CDR3aa: CSARDGTSGQETQYF
j_gene: TRBJ2-5
abundance: many
v_gene: TRBV20-1
d_gene: TRBD2

CDR3nt: TGTGCCAGCAGCCGGACAGGGGGCCGGGACTATGGCTACACCTTC
CDR3aa: CASSRTGGRDYGYTF
j_gene: TRBJ1-2
abundance: many
v_gene: TRBV7-2
d_gene: TRBD1

CDR3nt: TGTGCCAGCAGCCACAGGGGGCTGGACACTGAAGCTTTCTTT
CDR3aa: CASSHRGLDTEAFF
j_gene: TRBJ1-1
abundance: -
v_gene: TRBV28
d_gene: TRBD1

CDR3nt: TGTGCCAGCAGTTTCCTCAGCCCCTACAATGAGCAGTACTTC
CDR3aa: CASSFLSPYNEQYF
j_gene: TRBJ2-7
abundance: -
v_gene: TRBV28
d_gene: -

CDR3nt: TGTGCCAGCAGTCCCACTCCGGGACAGTACACCGGGGAGCTGTTTTTT
CDR3aa: CASSPTPGQYTGELFF
j_gene: TRBJ2-2
abundance: few
v_gene: TRBV27
d_gene: TRBD1

CDR3nt: TGTGCCTGGAAGGACAGGGGCTCTCTATATGGCTACACCTTC
CDR3aa: CAWKDRGSLYGYTF
j_gene: TRBJ1-2
abundance: many
v_gene: TRBV30
d_gene: TRBD1

CDR3nt: TGTGCCAGCAGCTTGGAGGACAGCACTAACTATGGCTACACCTTC
CDR3aa: CASSLEDSTNYGYTF
j_gene: TRBJ1-2
abundance: many
v_gene: TRBV7-8
d_gene: -

CDR3nt: TGTGCCTGGAGTTTAAGGAATGGGGCTACTAATTCACCCCTCCACTTT
CDR3aa: CAWSLRNGATNSPLHF
j_gene: TRBJ1-6
abundance: -
v_gene: TRBV30
d_gene: -

CDR3nt: TGTGCCAGCAACCAGAGGACAGGGGCCGGTAGCGGGGAGCCGTTTTTT
CDR3aa: CASNQRTGAGSGEPFF
j_gene: TRBJ2-2
abundance: -
v_gene: TRBV11-2
d_gene: -

CDR3nt: TGCAGTGCTCTCAGACAGGGGAGGTACACTGAAGCTTTCTTT
CDR3aa: CSALRQGRYTEAFF
j_gene: TRBJ1-1
abundance: few
v_gene: TRBV20-1
d_gene: TRBD1

CDR3nt: TGTGCCACGGGTGCGGGAGTCACCTACGAGCAGTACTTC
CDR3aa: CATGAGVTYEQYF
j_gene: TRBJ2-7
abundance: many
v_gene: TRBV6-2/TRBV6-3
d_gene: TRBD2

CDR3nt: TGTGCCAGCAGCTTAGGCTACCAATCGGGGAATGAGCAGTTCTTC
CDR3aa: CASSLGYQSGNEQFF
j_gene: TRBJ2-1
abundance: many
v_gene: TRBV11-3
d_gene: -

CDR3nt: TGTGCCAGCAGCCCTATGGAGAACACTGAAGCTTTCTTT
CDR3aa: CASSPMENTEAFF
j_gene: TRBJ1-1
abundance: once
v_gene: TRBV2
d_gene: -

CDR3nt: TGTGCCAGCAGTTCGGCGGGGATCATAGACACTGAAGCTTTCTTT
CDR3aa: CASSSAGIIDTEAFF
j_gene: TRBJ1-1
abundance: -
v_gene: TRBV28
d_gene: -

CDR3nt: TGTGCCAGCAGTCCGGGACAGGAGCGCTATGGCTACACCTTC
CDR3aa: CASSPGQERYGYTF
j_gene: TRBJ1-2
abundance: many
v_gene: TRBV6-1
d_gene: TRBD1

CDR3nt: TGTGCCAGCAGCTTTGGCCTACGAGGACCCCGGCCAGATACGCAGTATTTT
CDR3aa: CASSFGLRGPRPDTQYF
j_gene: TRBJ2-3
abundance: once
v_gene: TRBV7-6
d_gene: -

CDR3nt: TGTGCCAGCAGCTTGCTGGGGGCTGGGATTAATCAGCCCCAGCATTTT
CDR3aa: CASSLLGAGINQPQHF
j_gene: TRBJ1-5
abundance: many
v_gene: TRBV5-6
d_gene: -

CDR3nt: TGTGCCAGCAGTTACGGCGGGAGGTCCTACAATGAGCAGTTCTTC
CDR3aa: CASSYGGRSYNEQFF
j_gene: TRBJ2-1
abundance: few
v_gene: TRBV6-2/TRBV6-3
d_gene: TRBD2

CDR3nt: TGTGCCAGCAGCTTAGGCGGGACAGGGGTCAAGTATTTT
CDR3aa: CASSLGGTGVKYF
j_gene: TRBJ2-3
abundance: -
v_gene: TRBV7-9
d_gene: TRBD1